The following is a T cell receptor (beta chain) sequence with its context. Germline V gene data show CDR1 as SGHRS and CDR2 as YFSETQ. The ends were cut back, 2 bases at V and 3 bases at J, with 6 bases in the middle. The CDR3 is 12 amino acids. Patients at the Seattle site were enrolled during active infection and followed longitudinally. The sample originates from a study of blood T cell repertoires in COVID-19. As for the study in general: Whether acute or convalescent, the COVID-19 samples came from the United States, Italy and Spain. Nucleic acid was either cDNA or gDNA, and it came from T cells, B-cell-depleted T cells, or PBMCs.

Per the study methods: Amplified reference gene primers provided the basis for estimating nucleated cell counts. Assay: immunoSEQ multiplex PCR; the TCRdb copy retains only in-frame clones and omits some. The D gene and trimming were derived from the DNA, and the V and J assignments and clone size from that table. This table holds approximately 200,000 clones, under 90% found once. The genes are TRBV5-1 and TRBJ2-7, with TRBD2 as a possible D gene (5 bases). This receptor was identified in a person between 65 and 79 years old with COVID-19, enrolled during active disease. The sample consisted of peripheral blood. CDR3 DNA: TGCGCCAGCAGCTTTGAGGGCTACGAGCAGTACTTC. Its protein is CASSFEGYEQYF. Drawing the rest from reference TRBV5-1 and TRBJ2-7, the complete variable domain is KAGVTQTPRYLIKTRGQQVTLSCSPISGHRSVSWYQQTPGQGLQFLFEYFSETQRNKGNFPGRFSGRQFSNSRSEMNVSTLELGDSALYLCASSFEGYEQYFGPGTRLTVT.